A single TCR beta chain is shown here with its context. Sequencing was performed with immunoSEQ multiplex PCR; in TCRdb, only in-frame clones are kept and a portion is missing. The profile shows fewer than 9,500 clones, just under 85% of them singletons. The record originates from a study of immune evolution from preneoplasia to lung adenocarcinoma. The CDR3 loop spans 17 amino acids. This chain uses TRBV21-1 with TRBJ1-2; TRBD1 was called by the table and not checked on the DNA. TRBV21-1 has pseudogene status. The source is a person aged 50-70 years with lung adenocarcinoma. The sample comprised FFPE invasive lung adenocarcinoma tissue. The CDR3: CASSPRDRGGANYGYTF. The CDR3 DNA follows: TGTGCCAGCAGCCCAAGGGACAGGGGGGGAGCTAACTATGGCTACACCTTC.